The T cell receptor (beta chain) described here comes from a study of blood T cell repertoires in COVID-19. Study overall: The origin of the acute and convalescent COVID-19 samples was the United States, Italy and Spain. Sample material is recorded as cDNA or gDNA derived from T cells, B-cell-depleted T cells, or PBMCs.

Per the study methods: Amplification of reference gene primers provided the estimated nucleated cell counts. Sequenced by immunoSEQ multiplex PCR; TCRdb stores in-frame clones only, minus some. D and trimming come from the DNA, and the V and J calls and clone size come from that table. The sample yields 100,000 to 150,000 clones, 70% to 85% seen once. The germline V gene encodes CDR1 DFQATT and CDR2 SNEGSKA (reference sequence). CDR3 length: 15 amino acids. Trimming removed 3 bases from V and 2 bases from J, with 16 bases in between. The chain recombines TRBV20-1 with TRBJ1-1; D ambiguous. The sequencing sample was made of peripheral blood. This clonotype originated in a woman aged 50 to 65 with acute or convalescent COVID-19. The chain's CDR3 is CSASWFPRGNTEAFF. Written as DNA, the CDR3 is TGCAGTGCTAGTTGGTTTCCCCGGGGAAACACTGAAGCTTTCTTT.